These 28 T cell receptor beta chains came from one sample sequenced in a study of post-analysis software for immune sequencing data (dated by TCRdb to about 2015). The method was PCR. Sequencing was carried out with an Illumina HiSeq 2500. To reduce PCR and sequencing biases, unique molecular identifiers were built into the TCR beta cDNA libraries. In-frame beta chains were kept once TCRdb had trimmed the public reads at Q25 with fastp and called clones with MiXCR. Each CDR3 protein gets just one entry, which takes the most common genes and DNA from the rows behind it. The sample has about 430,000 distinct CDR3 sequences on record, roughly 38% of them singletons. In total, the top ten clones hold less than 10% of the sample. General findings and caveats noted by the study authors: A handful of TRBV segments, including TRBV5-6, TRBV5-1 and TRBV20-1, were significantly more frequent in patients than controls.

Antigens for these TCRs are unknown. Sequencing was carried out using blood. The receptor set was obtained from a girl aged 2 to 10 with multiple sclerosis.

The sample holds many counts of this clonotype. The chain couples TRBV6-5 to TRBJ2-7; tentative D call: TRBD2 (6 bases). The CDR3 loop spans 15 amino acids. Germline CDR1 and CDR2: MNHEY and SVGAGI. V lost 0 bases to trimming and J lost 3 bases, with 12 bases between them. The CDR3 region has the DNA TGTGCCAGCAGTTACTCCCGGGAGTTATACTACGAGCAGTACTTC. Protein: CASSYSRELYYEQYF.

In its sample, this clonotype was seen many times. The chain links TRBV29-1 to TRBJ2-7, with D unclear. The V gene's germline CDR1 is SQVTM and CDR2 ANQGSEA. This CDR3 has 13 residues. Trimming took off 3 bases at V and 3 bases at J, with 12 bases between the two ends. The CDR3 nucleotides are TGCAGCGTTGACCAGTCGGATAGCTACGAGCAGTACTTC. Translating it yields CSVDQSDSYEQYF.

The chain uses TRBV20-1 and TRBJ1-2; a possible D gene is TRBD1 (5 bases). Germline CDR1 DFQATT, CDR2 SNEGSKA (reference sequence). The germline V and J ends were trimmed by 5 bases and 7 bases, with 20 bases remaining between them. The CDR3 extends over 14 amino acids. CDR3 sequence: CSASLSGTRGGYTF. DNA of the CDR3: TGCAGTGCTTCCCTTTCCGGGACCCGGGGTGGCTACACCTTC.

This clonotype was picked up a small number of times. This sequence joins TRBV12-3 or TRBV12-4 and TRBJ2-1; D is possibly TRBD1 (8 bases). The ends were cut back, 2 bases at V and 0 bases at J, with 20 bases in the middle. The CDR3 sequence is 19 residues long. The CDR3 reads CASSLLGRGLAVSYNEQFF. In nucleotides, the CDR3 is TGTGCCAGCAGTTTATTAGGCAGGGGGCTAGCGGTCTCCTACAATGAGCAGTTCTTC.

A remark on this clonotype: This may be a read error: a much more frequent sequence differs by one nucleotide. For the CDR3, the DNA is TGTGCCACCTCTTCCTACAGGGGAGGCACAGATACGCAGTATTTT. It specifies CATSSYRGGTDTQYF. The chain combines TRBV27 with TRBJ2-3; the match to TRBD1 covers 7 bases. The ends lost 10 bases at V and 1 base at J; junction bases unmatched: 11. There are 15 residues in the CDR3. Germline V CDR1 and CDR2: MNHEY, SMNVEV (reference sequence).

The CDR3 bases are TGTGCCAGCAGCTTAACACACGGGAATCAGCCCCAGCATTTT. Its translation is CASSLTHGNQPQHF. This chain connects TRBV7-2 to TRBJ1-5, with no clear D. The germline V and J ends were trimmed by 2 bases and 4 bases, with 9 bases remaining between them. CDR3 length equals 14 residues. CDR1 and CDR2 (germline): SGHTA, FQGNSA.

The CDR3 coding sequence is TGTGCCAGCACTCAATCAGGAGGCTATGGCTACACCTTC. Its translation is CASTQSGGYGYTF. The genes are TRBV28 and TRBJ1-2; D is unclear. Trimming took off 7 bases at V and 4 bases at J, with 13 bases between the two ends. This CDR3 has 13 amino acids. Germline V CDR1 and CDR2: MDHEN, SYDVKM.

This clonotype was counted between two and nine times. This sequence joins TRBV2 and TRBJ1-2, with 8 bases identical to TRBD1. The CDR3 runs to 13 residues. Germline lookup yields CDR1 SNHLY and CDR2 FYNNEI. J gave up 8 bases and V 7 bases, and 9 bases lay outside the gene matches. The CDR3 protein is CASNPTGEGGYTF. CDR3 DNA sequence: TGTGCCAGCAATCCGACAGGGGAGGGAGGCTACACCTTC.

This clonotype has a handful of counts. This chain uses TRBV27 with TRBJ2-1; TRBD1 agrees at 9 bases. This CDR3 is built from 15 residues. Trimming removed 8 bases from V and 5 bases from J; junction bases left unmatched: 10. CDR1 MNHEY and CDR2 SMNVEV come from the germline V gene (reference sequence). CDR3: CASGVGTGSHNEQFF. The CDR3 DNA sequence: TGTGCCAGCGGCGTGGGGACAGGGTCGCACAATGAGCAGTTCTTC.

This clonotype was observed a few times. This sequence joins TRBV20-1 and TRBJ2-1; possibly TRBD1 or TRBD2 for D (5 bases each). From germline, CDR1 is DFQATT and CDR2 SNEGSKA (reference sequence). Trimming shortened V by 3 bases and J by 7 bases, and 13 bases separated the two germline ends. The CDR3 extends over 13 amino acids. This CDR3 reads CSASAYGGNEQFF. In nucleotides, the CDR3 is TGCAGTGCTAGCGCTTATGGGGGAAATGAGCAGTTCTTC.

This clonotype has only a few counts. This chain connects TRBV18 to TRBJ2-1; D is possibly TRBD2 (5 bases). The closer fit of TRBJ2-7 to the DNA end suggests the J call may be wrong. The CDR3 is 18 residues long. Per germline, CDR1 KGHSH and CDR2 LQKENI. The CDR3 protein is CASSPYAASKSSYNEQYF. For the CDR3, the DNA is TGTGCCAGCTCACCCTACGCGGCTAGCAAAAGCTCCTACAATGAGCAGTACTTC.

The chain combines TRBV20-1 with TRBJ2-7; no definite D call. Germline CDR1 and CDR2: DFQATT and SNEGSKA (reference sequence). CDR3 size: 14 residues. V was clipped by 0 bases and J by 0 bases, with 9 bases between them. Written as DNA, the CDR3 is TGCAGTGCTAGAGATACGTCTAGCTCCTACGAGCAGTACTTC. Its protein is CSARDTSSSYEQYF.

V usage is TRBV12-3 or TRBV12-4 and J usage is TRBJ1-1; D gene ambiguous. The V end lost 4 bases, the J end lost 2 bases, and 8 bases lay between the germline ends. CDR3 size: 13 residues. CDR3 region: CASSSGYNTEAFF. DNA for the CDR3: TGTGCCAGCAGTTCGGGATACAACACTGAAGCTTTCTTT.

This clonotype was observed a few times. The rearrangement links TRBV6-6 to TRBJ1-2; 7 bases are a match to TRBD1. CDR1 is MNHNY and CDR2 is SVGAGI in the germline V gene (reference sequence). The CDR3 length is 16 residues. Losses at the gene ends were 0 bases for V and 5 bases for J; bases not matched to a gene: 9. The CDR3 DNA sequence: TGTGCCAGCAGTTACTCGAAGCGTGGGACAGCGTATGGCTACACCTTC. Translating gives CASSYSKRGTAYGYTF.

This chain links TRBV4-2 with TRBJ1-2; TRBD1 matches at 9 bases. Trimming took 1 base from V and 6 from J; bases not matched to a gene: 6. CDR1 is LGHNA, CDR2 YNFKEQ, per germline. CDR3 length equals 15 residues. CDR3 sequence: CASSQVFRTGDGYTF. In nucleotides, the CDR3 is TGTGCCAGCAGCCAAGTTTTCCGGACAGGGGATGGCTACACCTTC.

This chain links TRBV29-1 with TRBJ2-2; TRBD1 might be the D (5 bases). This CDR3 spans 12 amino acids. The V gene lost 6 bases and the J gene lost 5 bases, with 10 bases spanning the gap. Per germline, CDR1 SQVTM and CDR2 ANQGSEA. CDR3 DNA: TGCAGCGTCTCCAGGGTGACCGGGGAGCTGTTTTTT. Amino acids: CSVSRVTGELFF.

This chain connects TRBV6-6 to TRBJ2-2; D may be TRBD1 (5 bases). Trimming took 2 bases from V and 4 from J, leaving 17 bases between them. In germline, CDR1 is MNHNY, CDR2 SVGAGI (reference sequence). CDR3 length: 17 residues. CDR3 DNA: TGTGCCAGCAGTTACGGGGTCGGCGGACATTCCACCGGGGAGCTGTTTTTT. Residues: CASSYGVGGHSTGELFF.

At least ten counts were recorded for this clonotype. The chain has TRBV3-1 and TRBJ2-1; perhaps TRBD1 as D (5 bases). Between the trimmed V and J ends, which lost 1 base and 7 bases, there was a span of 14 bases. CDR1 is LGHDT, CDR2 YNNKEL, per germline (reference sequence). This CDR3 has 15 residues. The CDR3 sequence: CASSQGAGFGNEQFF. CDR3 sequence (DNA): TGTGCCAGCAGCCAAGGGGCAGGGTTTGGTAATGAGCAGTTCTTC.

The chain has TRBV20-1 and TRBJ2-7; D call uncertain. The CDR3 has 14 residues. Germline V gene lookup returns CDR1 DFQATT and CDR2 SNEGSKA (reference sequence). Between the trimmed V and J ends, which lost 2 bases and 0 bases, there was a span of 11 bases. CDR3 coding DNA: TGCAGTGCTAGATCGCTGCTCAACTCCTACGAGCAGTACTTC. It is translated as CSARSLLNSYEQYF.

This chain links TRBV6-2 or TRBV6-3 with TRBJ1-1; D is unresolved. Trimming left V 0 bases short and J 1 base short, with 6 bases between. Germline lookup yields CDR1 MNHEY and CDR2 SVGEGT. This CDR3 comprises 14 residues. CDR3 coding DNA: TGTGCCAGCAGTTACTCGAGAGGGAACACTGAAGCTTTCTTT. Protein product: CASSYSRGNTEAFF.

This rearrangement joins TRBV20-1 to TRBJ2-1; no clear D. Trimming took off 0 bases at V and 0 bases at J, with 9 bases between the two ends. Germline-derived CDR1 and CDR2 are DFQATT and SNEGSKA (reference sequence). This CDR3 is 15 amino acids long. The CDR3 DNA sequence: TGCAGTGCTAGAGACACGGTGAGCTCCTACAATGAGCAGTTCTTC. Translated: CSARDTVSSYNEQFF.

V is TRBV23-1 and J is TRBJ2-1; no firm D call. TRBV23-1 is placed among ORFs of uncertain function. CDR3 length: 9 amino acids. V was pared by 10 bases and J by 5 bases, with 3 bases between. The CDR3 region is CAIHNEQFF. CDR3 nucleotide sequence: TGCGCCATTCACAATGAGCAGTTCTTC.

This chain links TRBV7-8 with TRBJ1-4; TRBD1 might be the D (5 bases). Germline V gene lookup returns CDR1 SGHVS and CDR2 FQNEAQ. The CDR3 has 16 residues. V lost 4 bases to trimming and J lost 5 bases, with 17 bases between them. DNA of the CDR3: TGTGCCAGCAGCTCTGGGACCGAAGAGGCCAATGAAAAACTGTTTTTT. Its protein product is CASSSGTEEANEKLFF.

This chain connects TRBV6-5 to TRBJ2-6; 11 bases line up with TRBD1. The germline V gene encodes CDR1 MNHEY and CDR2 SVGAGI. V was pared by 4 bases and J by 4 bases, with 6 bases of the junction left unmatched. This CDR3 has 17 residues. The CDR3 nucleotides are TGTGCCAGCAGTTTGGGACAGGGGGAGGCAGGGGCCAACGTCCTGACTTTC. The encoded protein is CASSLGQGEAGANVLTF.

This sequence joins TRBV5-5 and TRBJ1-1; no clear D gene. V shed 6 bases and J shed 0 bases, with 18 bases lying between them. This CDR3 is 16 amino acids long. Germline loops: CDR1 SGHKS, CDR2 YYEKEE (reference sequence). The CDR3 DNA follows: TGTGCCAGCAAGAAGCAGGAGGCACAGTTGAACACTGAAGCTTTCTTT. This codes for CASKKQEAQLNTEAFF.

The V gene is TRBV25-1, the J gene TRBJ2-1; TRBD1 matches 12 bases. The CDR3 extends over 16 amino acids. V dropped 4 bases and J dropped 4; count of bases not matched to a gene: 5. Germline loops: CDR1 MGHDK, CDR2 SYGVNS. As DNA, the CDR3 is TGTGCCAGCAGTGGAGCGGGACAGGGGGCTTACAATGAGCAGTTCTTC. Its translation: CASSGAGQGAYNEQFF.

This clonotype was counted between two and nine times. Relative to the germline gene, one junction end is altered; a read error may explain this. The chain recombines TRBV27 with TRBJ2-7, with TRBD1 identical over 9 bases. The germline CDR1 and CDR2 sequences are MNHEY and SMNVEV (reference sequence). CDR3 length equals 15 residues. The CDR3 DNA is TGTGCCTGCAGTCTCACCGGGACAGGGTTCTACGAGCAGTACTTC. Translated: CACSLTGTGFYEQYF.

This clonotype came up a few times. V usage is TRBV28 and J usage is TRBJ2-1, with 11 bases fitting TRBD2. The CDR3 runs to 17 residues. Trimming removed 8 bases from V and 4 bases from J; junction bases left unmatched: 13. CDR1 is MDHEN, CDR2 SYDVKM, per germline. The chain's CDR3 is CASRRTSGLPSYNEQFF. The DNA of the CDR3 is TGTGCCAGCCGCAGGACTAGCGGGCTCCCTTCGTACAATGAGCAGTTCTTC.